Listed below are T cell receptor beta chains from one sample, sequenced in a study of T cell repertoires in cytomegalovirus infection. MiXCR was run by TCRdb on the reads, yielding one entry per CDR3 protein. The table shows around 440,000 distinct CDR3 sequences, with around 11% occurring only once. What was sequenced was PBMCs. Receptors were obtained from a human donor in good health (CMV status not recorded). Some clones in this sample may be carry-over from other donors' samples. The conserved cysteine and the conserved F or W are not part of the CDR3 here. Clone size is stated in some rows and not others, as once, few, many or a class when expanded.

v_gene	j_gene	abundance	CDR3aa
TRBV11-2	TRBJ1-1	many	ASSSVQGRGIEAF
TRBV7-9	TRBJ2-1	many	ASSSDRSYNEQF
TRBV20-1	TRBJ2-1	few	SASSGGNEQF
TRBV12-3/TRBV12-4	TRBJ2-1	few	ASSSPLTLAEQF
TRBV19	TRBJ2-3	many	ASSIDLGATRTDTQY
TRBV28	TRBJ1-6	many	ASSLAEGTGPRQSPLH
TRBV10-3	TRBJ2-7	.	AISEGGTSGSINEQY
TRBV10-3	TRBJ2-5	.	AISESTGATSQETQY
TRBV4-2	TRBJ1-2	.	ASSQDPPPEAYGYT
TRBV20-1	TRBJ1-1	.	SATGVWNTEAF
TRBV12-3/TRBV12-4	TRBJ2-1	many	ASSFTGTGGMGSYNEQF
TRBV12-3/TRBV12-4	TRBJ2-3	many	ASSLLASGGDTQY
TRBV12-3/TRBV12-4	TRBJ1-1	many	ASGIMNTEAF
TRBV7-2	TRBJ2-1	many	ASSAKTSGRSNEQF
TRBV6-1	TRBJ2-4	many	ASSERRLVGY
TRBV11-1	TRBJ2-6	few	ASSLDSSLRANVLT
TRBV20-1	TRBJ1-2	.	SATIQGKGSGYT